These 29 T cell receptor beta chains share one sample of origin, sequenced in a study of cytomegalovirus exposure and HLA in healthy donors. A multiplex PCR was run with 60 Vbeta primers and 13 Jbeta primers. Profiled with immunoSEQ multiplex PCR; TCRdb holds only in-frame clones, not every one. The sample shows 70,000 to 90,000 clones, 70% to 85% of them seen only once. The source material was PBMCs. The receptors originated from a man between 65 and 85 years old in good health and CMV-seropositive.

In this sample, this clone turned up once. The chain has TRBV7-9 and TRBJ2-5, with D possibly matching TRBD2 (5 bases). This CDR3 spans 15 amino acids. Germline assignment: CDR1 SEHNR and CDR2 FQNEAQ (reference sequence). V was cut by 1 base and J by 5 bases, with 14 bases left in between. The CDR3 coding sequence is TGTGCCAGCAGCTTAGACTTGATGGAGCGGGAGACCCAGTACTTC. This gives the protein CASSLDLMERETQYF.

The rearrangement links TRBV5-8 to TRBJ2-3; TRBD2 agrees at 13 bases. Germline CDR1 reads SGHTS; CDR2 reads YDEGEE. V lost 4 bases, J lost 4 bases, and 0 bases stayed unmatched. CDR3 length: 14 amino acids. Here the CDR3 DNA reads TGTGCCAGCAGCACTAGCGGGGGGGCAGATACGCAGTATTTT. Its protein is CASSTSGGADTQYF.

The CDR3 DNA is TGTGCCAGCAGTGTACAGGGGCCCAATCAGCCCCAGCATTTT. Its translation: CASSVQGPNQPQHF. J is TRBJ1-5 and V is TRBV27; 7 nucleotides agree with TRBD1. The germline gives CDR1 MNHEY, CDR2 SMNVEV (reference sequence). The CDR3 runs 14 residues. After removal of 5 bases from V and 3 bases from J, the junction contained 4 bases not matched to a gene.

The CDR3 is CAIRGQGSYEQYF. The CDR3, as DNA: TGTGCCATCAGGGGTCAGGGATCCTACGAGCAGTACTTC. The chain links TRBV10-3 to TRBJ2-7; the D gene is possibly TRBD1 (5 bases). Germline V gene lookup returns CDR1 ENHRY and CDR2 SYGVKD. V was clipped by 6 bases and J by 1 base, with 10 bases between them. The length of the CDR3 is 13 residues.

The J gene is TRBJ2-7, the V gene TRBV11-2; D perhaps matches TRBD2 (7 bases). V lost 5 bases, J lost 2 bases, and 13 bases lay in between. The CDR3 has 14 residues. Germline V gene sequence: CDR1 SGHAT, CDR2 FQNNGV. CDR3 sequence (DNA): TGTGCCAGCAGCCGAAGCGGGACAACCTACGAGCAGTACTTC. The encoded protein is CASSRSGTTYEQYF.

This clone was seen just once. The J gene is TRBJ2-7, the V gene TRBV2; 9 positions match TRBD1. Germline CDR1 is SNHLY and CDR2 is FYNNEI. J lost 3 bases, V lost 8 bases, and 5 bases had no gene match. CDR3 length: 13 amino acids. The CDR3 bases are TGTGCCAGCCGGACAGGGGCAGGCTACGAGCAGTACTTC. This sequence encodes CASRTGAGYEQYF. Full variable domain (outside the CDR3, taken from reference TRBV2 and TRBJ2-7): EPEVTQTPSHQVTQMGQEVILRCVPISNHLYFYWYRQILGQKVEFLVSFYNNEISEKSEIFDDQFSVERPDGSNFTLKIRSTKLEDSAMYFCASRTGAGYEQYFGPGTRLTVT.

The chain combines TRBV2 with TRBJ1-5; 8 bases match TRBD1. Germline trimming cut 6 bases from V and 5 bases from J; bases unmatched to any gene: 3. CDR3 length equals 13 residues. Germline V gene lookup returns CDR1 SNHLY and CDR2 FYNNEI. CDR3 in amino acids: CASSGQGDQPQHF. As DNA, the CDR3 is TGTGCCAGCAGCGGACAGGGCGATCAGCCCCAGCATTTT.

The V call is TRBV9, the J call TRBJ2-1, with D possibly matching TRBD1 (5 bases). This CDR3 spans 17 amino acids. The ends were cut back, 4 bases at V and 13 bases at J, with 30 bases in the middle. In germline, CDR1 is SGDLS, CDR2 YYNGEE. CDR3 sequence reads: CASSLRDGATQWSDQFF. For the CDR3, the DNA is TGTGCCAGCAGCCTAAGAGATGGGGCCACCCAGTGGAGTGACCAGTTCTTC.

This sequence joins TRBV27 and TRBJ1-2; tentatively, D is TRBD1 (5 bases). The germline V and J ends were trimmed by 1 base and 6 bases, with 12 bases remaining between them. The CDR3 is 14 residues long. Per the germline V gene, CDR1 is MNHEY and CDR2 is SMNVEV (reference sequence). The CDR3 nucleotides read TGTGCCAGCAGTTTATACCCCAGGGAAAATGGCTACACCTTC. Its protein is CASSLYPRENGYTF.

V is TRBV7-9 and J is TRBJ2-2, with 10 bases matching TRBD1. The V gene end was trimmed by 6 bases and the J gene end by 1 base; junction bases not matched to a gene: 5. This CDR3 spans 16 amino acids. Germline V lookup: CDR1 SEHNR, CDR2 FQNEAQ (reference sequence). The CDR3 region has the DNA TGTGCCAGCAGTCCCTGGGACAGGGGGAACACCGGGGAGCTGTTTTTT. Translated, it gives CASSPWDRGNTGELFF.

This chain links TRBV7-2 with TRBJ1-3; D gene uncertain. Germline CDR1 reads SGHTA; CDR2 reads FQGNSA. This CDR3 contains 14 residues. V was clipped by 5 bases and J by 8 bases, with 16 bases between them. CDR3 bases: TGTGCCAGCAGCAGGACTTTACCCCGAGACACCATATATTTT. It translates to CASSRTLPRDTIYF.

The V gene is TRBV9, the J gene TRBJ2-1; D is possibly TRBD1 (5 bases). Germline CDR1 and CDR2: SGDLS and YYNGEE. The CDR3 is 14 amino acids. Trimming pared 4 bases from V and 6 bases from J, leaving 14 bases between. CDR3 coding DNA: TGTGCCAGCAGCTCCACTCTAGGGGCCAATGAGCAGTTCTTC. Its protein product is CASSSTLGANEQFF.

Only a few counts were recorded for this clone. The chain employs TRBV2 and TRBJ2-7; 7 bases are a match to TRBD1. V lost 7 bases, J lost 2 bases, and 8 bases stayed unmatched. Germline V gene sequence: CDR1 SNHLY, CDR2 FYNNEI. The CDR3 is 14 residues long. The CDR3 sequence: CASNIERGPYEQYF. The DNA for the CDR3 is TGTGCCAGCAATATCGAAAGGGGGCCCTACGAGCAGTACTTC.

The rearrangement joins TRBV4-1 to TRBJ2-5, with 13 bases that match TRBD2. The DNA matches TRBJ2-7 better at its end, which makes the J call doubtful. The CDR3 is 16 amino acids. The germline gives CDR1 MGHRA, CDR2 YSYEKL. The CDR3 bases are TGCGCCAGCAGCCCCGGGGGGACTAGCGGGGATCTCGAGCAGTACTTC. Protein: CASSPGGTSGDLEQYF.

Only one count was recorded for this clone. This chain connects TRBV7-2 to TRBJ2-5; D possibly corresponds to TRBD2 (6 bases). This CDR3 contains 15 residues. Trimming pared 0 bases from V and 5 bases from J, leaving 13 bases between. Germline values: CDR1 SGHTA, CDR2 FQGNSA. CDR3 sequence reads: CASSLAVAVTETQYF. The CDR3 DNA is TGTGCCAGCAGCTTAGCTGTAGCGGTAACCGAGACCCAGTACTTC.

The chain is built from TRBV4-3 and TRBJ1-4; D uncertain. V lost 4 bases, J lost 8 bases, and 14 bases lay in between. Germline lookup yields CDR1 LGHNA and CDR2 YSLEER. This CDR3 has 14 residues. The DNA of the CDR3 is TGCGCCAGCAGCCTCTCGGCGGGGAGAGAAAAACTGTTTTTT. Amino acid sequence: CASSLSAGREKLFF.

This clone was recorded once. J is TRBJ2-5 and V is TRBV4-1, with TRBD1 matching 8 bases. Germline V lookup: CDR1 MGHRA, CDR2 YSYEKL. The CDR3 runs 15 residues. The ends lost 3 bases at V and 7 bases at J; junction bases unmatched: 10. The CDR3 loop is CASSQIDRGAGTQYF. The CDR3, as DNA: TGCGCCAGCAGCCAGATAGACAGGGGCGCCGGGACCCAGTACTTC.

This rearrangement joins TRBV28 to TRBJ1-2, with D perhaps matching TRBD1 (6 bases). V was trimmed by 2 bases and J by 4 bases, leaving 11 bases between them. Looked up from germline, CDR1 is MDHEN and CDR2 is SYDVKM. The CDR3 contains 14 residues. CDR3: CASSLGGQFYGYTF. CDR3 coding DNA: TGTGCCAGCAGTTTAGGGGGCCAGTTCTATGGCTACACCTTC.

The chain recombines TRBV6-1 with TRBJ2-2; 8 bases match TRBD1. The CDR3 has 14 amino acids. CDR1 and CDR2 (germline): MNHNS, SASEGT. The ends lost 4 bases at V and 9 bases at J; junction bases unmatched: 7. CDR3 coding DNA: TGTGCCAGCAGTGGGACAGGGTCAGGTCGGGAGCTGTTTTTT. Amino acid sequence: CASSGTGSGRELFF.

The V call is TRBV4-1, the J call TRBJ1-2; maybe TRBD1 (5 bases). The CDR3 covers 16 residues. The V gene lost 1 base and the J gene lost 0 bases, with 12 bases spanning the gap. Germline values: CDR1 MGHRA, CDR2 YSYEKL. The DNA of the CDR3 is TGCGCCAGCAGCCAAGGAGGCGGACATACTAACTATGGCTACACCTTC. Protein product: CASSQGGGHTNYGYTF.

This clone was observed a few times. V and J are TRBV2 and TRBJ2-3, with D perhaps matching TRBD1 (5 bases). The CDR3 extends over 14 amino acids. Germline-derived CDR1 and CDR2 are SNHLY and FYNNEI. The ends were cut back, 6 bases at V and 2 bases at J, with 12 bases in the middle. The CDR3 loop is CASRRQNPTDTQYF. In DNA form, the CDR3 reads TGTGCCAGCAGGCGACAGAACCCCACAGATACGCAGTATTTT.

The rearrangement joins TRBV7-9 to TRBJ2-2; unclear D gene. This CDR3 has 12 residues. The ends were cut back, 3 bases at V and 5 bases at J, with 4 bases in the middle. Looked up from germline, CDR1 is SEHNR and CDR2 is FQNEAQ (reference sequence). DNA of the CDR3: TGTGCCAGCAGCTTCCAAACCGGGGAGCTGTTTTTT. Residues: CASSFQTGELFF.

With respect to this clone: Within the sample, other DNA sequences also encode this same CDR3. V gene TRBV9 combines with J gene TRBJ1-4; possible D gene TRBD1, 6 bases. This CDR3 is 14 amino acids long. CDR1 and CDR2 (germline): SGDLS, YYNGEE. The V end was cut by 3 bases, the J end by 5 bases, with 11 bases between. The CDR3 bases are TGTGCCAGCAGCGAGACAGGCTCAAATGAAAAACTGTTTTTT. Encoded protein: CASSETGSNEKLFF.

V usage is TRBV14 and J usage is TRBJ2-5; 7 bases are shared with TRBD2. The CDR3 has 14 amino acids. The junction had 6 bases not matched to a gene; V was cut back by 4 bases and J by 4 bases. Germline V gene lookup returns CDR1 SGHDN and CDR2 FVKESK. For the CDR3, the DNA is TGTGCCAGCAGCCCCCTAGCTAGCGGAGAGACCCAGTACTTC. This sequence encodes CASSPLASGETQYF.

The genes are TRBV21-1 and TRBJ2-3; whether TRBD2, the table's D call, matches the DNA was not checked. TRBV21-1 is labeled a pseudogene. CDR3 size: 16 residues. The CDR3 protein is CASSKGSEGRPDTQYF. As DNA, the CDR3 is TGTGCCAGCAGCAAAGGTTCAGAGGGCCGGCCAGATACGCAGTATTTT.

This clone was detected only a few times. Lacking the conserved final phenylalanine or tryptophan, this CDR3 likely reflects a read error. The chain joins TRBV20-1 to TRBJ1-1; D might be TRBD1 (6 bases). The germline V gene encodes CDR1 DFQATT and CDR2 SNEGSKA (reference sequence). The CDR3 contains 11 residues. The V end lost 6 bases, the J end lost 4 bases, and 9 bases lay between the germline ends. This CDR3 reads CSAARGTEAFL. CDR3 nucleotides: TGCAGTGCGGCCAGGGGCACTGAAGCTTTCCTT.

This chain joins TRBV28 and TRBJ1-1; 8 nucleotides align to TRBD1. Germline-derived CDR1 and CDR2 are MDHEN and SYDVKM. V shed 6 bases and J 2 bases; nucleotides not matched to a gene: 11. The length of the CDR3 is 16 residues. As DNA, the CDR3 is TGTGCCAGCAGCCCCTCGGACAGGGTCTTTAACACTGAAGCTTTCTTT. Translated, it gives CASSPSDRVFNTEAFF.

The genes are TRBV5-1 and TRBJ2-5; 9 nucleotides match TRBD2. Germline CDR1 SGHRS, CDR2 YFSETQ. This CDR3 spans 14 amino acids. The V segment lost 6 bases and the J segment 7 bases; nucleotides outside the gene matches: 10. This chain's CDR3 is CASTPSSGIGTQYF. The DNA for the CDR3 is TGCGCCAGCACCCCGTCTAGCGGGATTGGGACCCAGTACTTC.

The CDR3 DNA sequence: TGTGCCACTCGACTAGCGGGGAGCACAGATACGCAGTATTTT. Translation: CATRLAGSTDTQYF. The rearrangement links TRBV30 to TRBJ2-3; 11 positions match TRBD2. Trimming at V came to 8 bases and at J to 0 bases, leaving 4 bases not matched to a gene. Germline CDR1 is GTSNPN and CDR2 is SVGIG (reference sequence). The CDR3 sequence is 14 residues long.